Listed below are T cell receptor beta chains from one sample, sequenced in a study of T-cell reconstitution after alpha-beta-depleted transplantation in children. TCRdb reanalysed the PCR reads using MiXCR and keeps one entry per CDR3 protein. The table includes around 240,000 distinct CDR3 sequences, around 8.9% detected once. The sequencing used PBMCs from the stem cell graft donor, collected from the stem cell graft. Receptors originate from a human donor who donated a stem cell graft to a child with SCID. CDR3s include the opening cysteine and the closing phenylalanine or tryptophan. D genes are given only for firm matches. Size values are once, few and many counts, or a class for expanded clones, and some rows have none.

CDR3 protein: CASSVHTGFGEKLFF
CDR3 DNA: TGTGCCAGCAGCGTCCACACAGGGTTCGGTGAAAAACTGTTTTTT
clone size: many
J gene: TRBJ1-4
D gene: .
V gene: TRBV9

CDR3 protein: CASSPPGQGLGTGELFF
CDR3 DNA: TGTGCCAGCAGCCCGCCGGGACAGGGCTTGGGCACCGGGGAGCTGTTTTTT
clone size: few
J gene: TRBJ2-2
D gene: TRBD1
V gene: TRBV5-5

CDR3 protein: CSAASDPNTEAFF
CDR3 DNA: TGCAGTGCCGCGTCGGACCCGAACACTGAAGCTTTCTTT
clone size: many
J gene: TRBJ1-1
D gene: .
V gene: TRBV20-1

CDR3 protein: CASSSTSGYNEQFF
CDR3 DNA: TGTGCCAGCAGCTCGACTAGCGGATACAATGAGCAGTTCTTC
clone size: .
J gene: TRBJ2-1
D gene: TRBD2
V gene: TRBV2

CDR3 protein: CASRLTSGGETQYF
CDR3 DNA: TGTGCCAGCAGGCTAACTAGCGGGGGAGAGACCCAGTACTTC
clone size: many
J gene: TRBJ2-5
D gene: TRBD2
V gene: TRBV11-2

CDR3 protein: CASSLTAGQPQHF
CDR3 DNA: TGTGCCAGCAGTTTAACCGCCGGACAGCCCCAGCATTTT
clone size: many
J gene: TRBJ1-5
D gene: .
V gene: TRBV12-3/TRBV12-4

CDR3 protein: CASIDRGWETQYF
CDR3 DNA: TGTGCCAGCATTGACAGGGGATGGGAGACCCAGTACTTC
clone size: many
J gene: TRBJ2-5
D gene: TRBD1
V gene: TRBV2

CDR3 protein: CSVVQETQYF
CDR3 DNA: TGCAGCGTTGTACAAGAGACCCAGTACTTC
clone size: many
J gene: TRBJ2-5
D gene: .
V gene: TRBV29-1

CDR3 protein: CASSLQRGASYNEQFF
CDR3 DNA: TGTGCCAGCAGTTTACAGCGGGGGGCAAGCTACAATGAGCAGTTCTTC
clone size: many
J gene: TRBJ2-1
D gene: TRBD2
V gene: TRBV27

CDR3 protein: CASSPAGSVVGEAFF
CDR3 DNA: TGTGCCAGCAGCCCCGCGGGATCCGTAGTCGGTGAAGCTTTCTTT
clone size: many
J gene: TRBJ1-1
D gene: .
V gene: TRBV7-2

CDR3 protein: CATSGRGNSPLHF
CDR3 DNA: TGTGCCACGTCTGGCAGAGGAAATTCACCCCTCCACTTT
clone size: few
J gene: TRBJ1-6
D gene: .
V gene: TRBV19

CDR3 protein: CASSPQGASSYEQYF
CDR3 DNA: TGCGCCAGCAGCCCACAGGGGGCCAGCTCCTACGAGCAGTACTTC
clone size: .
J gene: TRBJ2-7
D gene: TRBD1
V gene: TRBV5-1

CDR3 protein: CASSSGVQATYEQYF
CDR3 DNA: TGTGCCAGCAGTTCAGGGGTTCAGGCCACCTACGAGCAGTACTTC
clone size: many
J gene: TRBJ2-7
D gene: .
V gene: TRBV7-2

CDR3 protein: CASSFIEGTGELFF
CDR3 DNA: TGCGCCAGCAGCTTTATCGAGGGCACCGGGGAGCTGTTTTTT
clone size: many
J gene: TRBJ2-2
D gene: .
V gene: TRBV5-1

CDR3 protein: CSATNLAGWSDTQYF
CDR3 DNA: TGCAGCGCCACGAATCTAGCGGGGTGGTCAGATACGCAGTATTTT
clone size: many
J gene: TRBJ2-3
D gene: TRBD2
V gene: TRBV29-1

CDR3 protein: CASGPLQGGGEKLFF
CDR3 DNA: TGTGCCAGCGGCCCTTTACAGGGAGGAGGCGAAAAACTGTTTTTT
clone size: many
J gene: TRBJ1-4
D gene: .
V gene: TRBV7-9

CDR3 protein: CAWSVPGTVPEAFF
CDR3 DNA: TGTGCCTGGAGTGTACCGGGAACGGTGCCTGAAGCTTTCTTT
clone size: .
J gene: TRBJ1-1
D gene: .
V gene: TRBV30

CDR3 protein: CASSSGRGPYNEQFF
CDR3 DNA: TGTGCCAGCAGCTCCGGCCGGGGTCCCTACAATGAGCAGTTCTTC
clone size: many
J gene: TRBJ2-1
D gene: .
V gene: TRBV7-2

CDR3 protein: CASSGTAYGYTF
CDR3 DNA: TGTGCCAGCAGTGGGACAGCCTATGGCTACACCTTC
clone size: many
J gene: TRBJ1-2
D gene: TRBD1
V gene: TRBV6-6

CDR3 protein: CASSSQGADDEQYF
CDR3 DNA: TGCGCCAGCAGCTCACAGGGGGCCGACGACGAGCAGTACTTC
clone size: many
J gene: TRBJ2-7
D gene: TRBD1
V gene: TRBV5-1

CDR3 protein: CASSSRGGDYGYTF
CDR3 DNA: TGTGCCAGCAGTAGCCGAGGGGGGGACTATGGCTACACCTTC
clone size: many
J gene: TRBJ1-2
D gene: .
V gene: TRBV12-3/TRBV12-4

CDR3 protein: CASSFFGGNQETQYF
CDR3 DNA: TGTGCCAGCAGCTTTTTTGGGGGAAACCAAGAGACCCAGTACTTC
clone size: many
J gene: TRBJ2-5
D gene: .
V gene: TRBV7-8

CDR3 protein: CASSLTALMNTEAFF
CDR3 DNA: TGCGCCAGCAGCCTTACGGCCCTAATGAACACTGAAGCTTTCTTT
clone size: many
J gene: TRBJ1-1
D gene: .
V gene: TRBV4-1

CDR3 protein: CASGWGTYTEAFF
CDR3 DNA: TGTGCCAGCGGGTGGGGCACCTACACTGAAGCTTTCTTT
clone size: many
J gene: TRBJ1-1
D gene: .
V gene: TRBV5-6

CDR3 protein: CASSLAYRGSNQPQHF
CDR3 DNA: TGTGCCAGCAGTTTGGCCTACAGGGGAAGCAATCAGCCCCAGCATTTT
clone size: many
J gene: TRBJ1-5
D gene: TRBD1
V gene: TRBV28

CDR3 protein: CASSMTGGVQPQHF
CDR3 DNA: TGTGCCAGCAGTATGACAGGGGGTGTTCAGCCCCAGCATTTT
clone size: many
J gene: TRBJ1-5
D gene: TRBD1
V gene: TRBV12-3/TRBV12-4

CDR3 protein: CASSSTGDGYPF
CDR3 DNA: TGCGCCAGCAGCTCGACAGGGGACGGCTACCCCTTC
clone size: .
J gene: TRBJ1-2
D gene: TRBD1
V gene: TRBV5-1

CDR3 protein: CASSLGQAGNTIYF
CDR3 DNA: TGCGCCAGCAGCCTGGGACAGGCTGGAAACACCATATATTTT
clone size: many
J gene: TRBJ1-3
D gene: TRBD1
V gene: TRBV5-1

CDR3 protein: CASSLAGEYTGELFF
CDR3 DNA: TGTGCCAGCAGCTTAGCGGGGGAATACACCGGGGAGCTGTTTTTT
clone size: many
J gene: TRBJ2-2
D gene: .
V gene: TRBV7-2

CDR3 protein: CASSSVGQGASYTF
CDR3 DNA: TGTGCCAGCAGTTCTGTCGGACAGGGGGCGAGCTACACCTTC
clone size: many
J gene: TRBJ1-2
D gene: TRBD1
V gene: TRBV12-3/TRBV12-4

CDR3 protein: CASSPLGGGQETQYF
CDR3 DNA: TGCGCCAGCAGCCCCCTGGGGGGTGGGCAAGAGACCCAGTACTTC
clone size: many
J gene: TRBJ2-5
D gene: .
V gene: TRBV4-1

CDR3 protein: CASPSEGANYGYTF
CDR3 DNA: TGTGCCAGCCCTTCGGAAGGGGCTAACTATGGCTACACCTTC
clone size: many
J gene: TRBJ1-2
D gene: .
V gene: TRBV6-1

CDR3 protein: CASRDSYNEQFF
CDR3 DNA: TGTGCCAGCAGGGACTCCTACAATGAGCAGTTCTTC
clone size: many
J gene: TRBJ2-1
D gene: .
V gene: TRBV2

CDR3 protein: CASSFTNTDEQYF
CDR3 DNA: TGTGCCAGCAGTTTCACAAACACGGACGAGCAGTACTTC
clone size: many
J gene: TRBJ2-7
D gene: .
V gene: TRBV28